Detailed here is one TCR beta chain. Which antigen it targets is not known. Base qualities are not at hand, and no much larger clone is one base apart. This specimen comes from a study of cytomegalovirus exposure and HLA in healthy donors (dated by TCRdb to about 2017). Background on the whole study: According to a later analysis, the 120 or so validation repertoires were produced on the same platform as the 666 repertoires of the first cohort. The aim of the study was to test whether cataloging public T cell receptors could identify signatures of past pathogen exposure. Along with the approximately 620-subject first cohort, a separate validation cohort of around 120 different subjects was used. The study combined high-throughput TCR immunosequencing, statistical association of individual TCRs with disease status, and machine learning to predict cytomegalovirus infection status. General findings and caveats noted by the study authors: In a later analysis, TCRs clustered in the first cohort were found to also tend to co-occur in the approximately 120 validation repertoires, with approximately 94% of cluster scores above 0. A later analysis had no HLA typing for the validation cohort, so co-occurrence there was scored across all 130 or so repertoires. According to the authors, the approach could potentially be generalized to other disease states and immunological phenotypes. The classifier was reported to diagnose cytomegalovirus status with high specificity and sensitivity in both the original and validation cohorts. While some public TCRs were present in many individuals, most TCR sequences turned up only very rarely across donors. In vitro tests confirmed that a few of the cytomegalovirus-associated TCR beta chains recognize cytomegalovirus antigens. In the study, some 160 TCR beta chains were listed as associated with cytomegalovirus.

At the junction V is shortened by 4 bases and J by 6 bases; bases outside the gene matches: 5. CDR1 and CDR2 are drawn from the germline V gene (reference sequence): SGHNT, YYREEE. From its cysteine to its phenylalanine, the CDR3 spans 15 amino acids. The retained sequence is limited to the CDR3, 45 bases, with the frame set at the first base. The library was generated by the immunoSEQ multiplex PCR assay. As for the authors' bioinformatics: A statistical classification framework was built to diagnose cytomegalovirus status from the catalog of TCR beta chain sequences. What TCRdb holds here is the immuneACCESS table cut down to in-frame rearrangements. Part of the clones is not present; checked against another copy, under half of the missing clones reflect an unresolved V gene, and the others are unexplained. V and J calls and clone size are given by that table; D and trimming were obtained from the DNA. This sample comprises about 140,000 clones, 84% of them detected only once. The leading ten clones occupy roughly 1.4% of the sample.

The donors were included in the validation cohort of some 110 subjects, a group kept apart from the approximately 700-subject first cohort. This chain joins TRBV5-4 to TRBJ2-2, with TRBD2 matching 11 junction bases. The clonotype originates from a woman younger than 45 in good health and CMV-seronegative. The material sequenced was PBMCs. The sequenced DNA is TGTGCCAGCAGCCAAGATAGCGGGGGGGCCGGGGAGCTGTTTTTT. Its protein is CASSQDSGGAGELFF.